This T cell receptor (beta chain) was found in a study of T cell responses to AZD1222 COVID-19 vaccine. Findings of the study overall: With dominance at 160-218 and 743-854, vaccine-associated CD4 TCRs spanned spike. Scientists sampled the repertoires only once the peak T cell response had passed. At baseline, just five to seven AZD1222 recipients tested seropositive.

TCRdb's copy holds only in-frame clones and misses some; the assay was immunoSEQ multiplex PCR. Of roughly 40,000 clones detected, roughly 91% appear once; the ten largest clones hold 37%. Germline-derived CDR1 and CDR2 are KGHDR and SFDVKD. This CDR3 region has 15 residues. The V gene end was trimmed by 11 bases and the J gene end by 1 base; junction bases not matched to a gene: 9. Note on this clone: Antigen unknown.

The sequence was obtained from an adult who received the AZD1222 COVID-19 vaccine. The sample in question was peripheral blood, obtained 28 days after the second AZD1222 dose. The chain employs TRBV24-1 and TRBJ1-3, with TRBD1 matching 8 bases. CDR3 residues: CAIPGGFGSGNTIYF. The CDR3 coding sequence is TGTGCCATCCCAGGGGGCTTTGGTTCTGGAAACACCATATATTTT.